The present T cell receptor (beta chain) was sequenced within a study of T cell responses to AZD1222 COVID-19 vaccine. Study-wide results and limits: Distributed over spike, vaccine-associated CD4 TCRs predominated at 160-218 and 743-854. Donors were mostly white British, more females; clonal diversity possibly underestimated. Spike-specific TCR breadth and depth went up after people got two AZD1222 doses.

A word on this clone: Its target is not known.

TCRdb's copy holds only in-frame clones and misses some; the assay was immunoSEQ multiplex PCR. The data hold about 150,000 clones, with around 88% observed a single time. The receptor comes from an adult in good health. The source material was peripheral blood, sampled on day 0 of MenACWY control vaccination.

The CDR3 region has the DNA TGTGCCACCAGCAATTCAGGGGGAACTGAAGCTTTCTTT. Translated, it gives CATSNSGGTEAFF. The chain couples TRBV15 to TRBJ1-1, with 7 bases lining up with TRBD1. CDR1 and CDR2 from the germline V gene are LNHNV and YYDKDF (reference sequence). With 4 bases clipped from V and 5 bases from J, the junction kept 4 bases outside the gene matches. The CDR3 extends over 13 amino acids.